A single count supports the clone carrying this T cell receptor beta chain. These data belong to a study of T cell changes during pregnancy in multiple sclerosis. The CDR3 loop spans 15 amino acids. Trimming removed 5 bases from V and 3 bases from J; junction bases left unmatched: 5. Germline-derived CDR1 and CDR2 are SEHNR and FQNEAQ (reference sequence). The repertoire was sequenced with immunoSEQ multiplex PCR; TCRdb's copy has only in-frame clones and lacks some. The sample contains approximately 41,000 clones, less than 95% of which appear only once. The specimen was CD8+ T cells from peripheral blood mononuclear cells, collected in the first trimester of pregnancy. The sequence derives from a female donor with multiple sclerosis, enrolled in a pregnancy study. The chain combines TRBV7-9 with TRBJ2-1, with 9 positions matching TRBD1. In DNA, the CDR3 is TGTGCCAGCAGCCTAGACAGGGGGGACTACAATGAGCAGTTCTTC. Protein product: CASSLDRGDYNEQFF. Together with reference TRBV7-9 and TRBJ2-1, the CDR3 gives the full variable domain: DTGVSQNPRHKITKRGQNVTFRCDPISEHNRLYWYRQTLGQGPEFLTYFQNEAQLEKSRLLSDRFSAERPKGSFSTLEIQRTEQGDSAMYLCASSLDRGDYNEQFFGPGTRLTVL.